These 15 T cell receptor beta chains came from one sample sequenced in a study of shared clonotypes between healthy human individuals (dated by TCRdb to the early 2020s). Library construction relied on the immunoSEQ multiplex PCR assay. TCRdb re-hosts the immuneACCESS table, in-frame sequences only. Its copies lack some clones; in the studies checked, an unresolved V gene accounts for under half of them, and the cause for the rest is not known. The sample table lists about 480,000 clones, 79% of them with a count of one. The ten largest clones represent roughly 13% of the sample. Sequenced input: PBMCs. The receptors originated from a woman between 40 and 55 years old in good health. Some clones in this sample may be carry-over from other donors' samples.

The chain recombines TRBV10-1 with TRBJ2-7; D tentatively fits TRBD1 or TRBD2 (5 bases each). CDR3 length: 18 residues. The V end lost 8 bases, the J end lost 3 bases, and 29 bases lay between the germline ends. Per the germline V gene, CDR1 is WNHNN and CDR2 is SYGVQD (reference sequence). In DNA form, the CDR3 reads TGCGCCAGCCGGCAGGAAGTAGCCGAGGGGACCCGCCTCTACGAGCAGTACTTC. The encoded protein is CASRQEVAEGTRLYEQYF.

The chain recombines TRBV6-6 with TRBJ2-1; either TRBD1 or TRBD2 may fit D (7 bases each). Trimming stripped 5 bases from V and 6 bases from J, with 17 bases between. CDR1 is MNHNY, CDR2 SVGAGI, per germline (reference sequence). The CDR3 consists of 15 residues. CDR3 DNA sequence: TGTGCCAGCAGTCAGTCAGGGGGGGCCCCCAATGAGCAGTTCTTC. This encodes CASSQSGGAPNEQFF.

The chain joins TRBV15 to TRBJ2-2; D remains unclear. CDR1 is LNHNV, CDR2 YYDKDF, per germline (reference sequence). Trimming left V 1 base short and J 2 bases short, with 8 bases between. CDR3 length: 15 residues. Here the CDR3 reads CATSRGRRNTGELFF. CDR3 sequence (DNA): TGTGCCACCAGCAGAGGACGGAGAAACACCGGGGAGCTGTTTTTT.

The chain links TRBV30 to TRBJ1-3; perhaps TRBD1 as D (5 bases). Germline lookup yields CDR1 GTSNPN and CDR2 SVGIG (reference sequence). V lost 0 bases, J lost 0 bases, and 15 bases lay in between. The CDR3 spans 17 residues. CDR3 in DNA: TGTGCCTGGAGTGTACCTGGGAACAGGCTCTCTGGAAACACCATATATTTT. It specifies CAWSVPGNRLSGNTIYF.

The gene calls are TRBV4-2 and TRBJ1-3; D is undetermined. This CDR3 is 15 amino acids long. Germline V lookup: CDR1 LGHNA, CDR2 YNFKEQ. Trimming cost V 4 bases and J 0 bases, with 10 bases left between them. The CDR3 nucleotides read TGTGCCAGCAGCCCACGGAGACTCTCTGGAAACACCATATATTTT. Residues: CASSPRRLSGNTIYF.

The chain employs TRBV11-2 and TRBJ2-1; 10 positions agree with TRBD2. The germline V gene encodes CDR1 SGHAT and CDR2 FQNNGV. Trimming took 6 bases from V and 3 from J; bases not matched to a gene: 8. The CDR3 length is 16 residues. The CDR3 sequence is CASSPIAGGFYNEQFF. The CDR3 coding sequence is TGTGCCAGCAGTCCTATAGCGGGAGGATTCTACAATGAGCAGTTCTTC.

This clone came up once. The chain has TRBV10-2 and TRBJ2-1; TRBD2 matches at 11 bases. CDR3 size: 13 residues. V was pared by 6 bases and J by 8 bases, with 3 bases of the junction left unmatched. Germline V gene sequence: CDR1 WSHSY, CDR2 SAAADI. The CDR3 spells CASRVAGGDEQFF. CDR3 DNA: TGCGCCAGCAGGGTAGCGGGAGGGGATGAGCAGTTCTTC.

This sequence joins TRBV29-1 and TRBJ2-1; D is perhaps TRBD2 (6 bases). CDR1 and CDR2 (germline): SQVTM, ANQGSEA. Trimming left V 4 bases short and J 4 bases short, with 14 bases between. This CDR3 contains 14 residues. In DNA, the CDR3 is TGCAGCGTTGGCACACTAGCAGATTACAATGAGCAGTTCTTC. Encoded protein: CSVGTLADYNEQFF.

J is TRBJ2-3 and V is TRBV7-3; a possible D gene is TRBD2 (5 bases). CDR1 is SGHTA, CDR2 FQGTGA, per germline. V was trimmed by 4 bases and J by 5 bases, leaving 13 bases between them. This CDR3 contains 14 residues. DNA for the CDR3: TGTGCCAGCAGCTCCGGGATGCACGGAGATACGCAGTATTTT. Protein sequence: CASSSGMHGDTQYF.

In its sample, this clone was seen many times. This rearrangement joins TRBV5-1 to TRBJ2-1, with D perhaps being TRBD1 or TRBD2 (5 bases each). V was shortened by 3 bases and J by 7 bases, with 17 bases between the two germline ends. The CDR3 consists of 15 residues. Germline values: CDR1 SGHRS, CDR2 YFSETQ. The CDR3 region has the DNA TGCGCCAGCAGCTCTTTGGGGGAGCCATTGAATGAGCAGTTCTTC. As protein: CASSSLGEPLNEQFF.

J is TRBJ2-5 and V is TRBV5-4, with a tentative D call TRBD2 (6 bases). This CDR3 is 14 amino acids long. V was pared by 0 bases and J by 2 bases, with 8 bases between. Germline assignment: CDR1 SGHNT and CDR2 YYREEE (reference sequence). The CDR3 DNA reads TGTGCCAGCAGCTTGGCCGGGAGTCAAGAGACCCAGTACTTC. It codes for CASSLAGSQETQYF.

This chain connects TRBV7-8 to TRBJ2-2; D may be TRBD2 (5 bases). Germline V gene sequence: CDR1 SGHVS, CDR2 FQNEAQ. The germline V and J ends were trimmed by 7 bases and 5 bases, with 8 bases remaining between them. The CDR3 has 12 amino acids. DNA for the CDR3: TGTGCCAGCACGAGGAGGACCGGGGAGCTGTTTTTT. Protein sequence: CASTRRTGELFF.

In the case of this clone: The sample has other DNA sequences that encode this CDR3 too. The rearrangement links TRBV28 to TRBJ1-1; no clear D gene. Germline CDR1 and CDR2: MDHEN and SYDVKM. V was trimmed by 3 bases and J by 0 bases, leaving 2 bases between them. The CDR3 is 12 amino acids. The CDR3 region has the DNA TGTGCCAGCAGTTTGGTGAACACTGAAGCTTTCTTT. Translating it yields CASSLVNTEAFF.

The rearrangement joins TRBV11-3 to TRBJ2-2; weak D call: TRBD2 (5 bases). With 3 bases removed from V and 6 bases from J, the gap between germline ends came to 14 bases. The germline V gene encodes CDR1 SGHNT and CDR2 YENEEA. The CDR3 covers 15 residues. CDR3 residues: CASSFESGFSGELFF. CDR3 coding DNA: TGTGCCAGCAGCTTCGAATCGGGGTTTTCCGGGGAGCTGTTTTTT.

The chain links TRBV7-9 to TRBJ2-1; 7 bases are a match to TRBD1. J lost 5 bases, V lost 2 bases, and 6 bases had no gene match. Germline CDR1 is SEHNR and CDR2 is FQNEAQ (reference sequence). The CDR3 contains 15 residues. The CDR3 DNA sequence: TGTGCCAGCAGCTTACCGGGACAGCTGAACAATGAGCAGTTCTTC. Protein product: CASSLPGQLNNEQFF.